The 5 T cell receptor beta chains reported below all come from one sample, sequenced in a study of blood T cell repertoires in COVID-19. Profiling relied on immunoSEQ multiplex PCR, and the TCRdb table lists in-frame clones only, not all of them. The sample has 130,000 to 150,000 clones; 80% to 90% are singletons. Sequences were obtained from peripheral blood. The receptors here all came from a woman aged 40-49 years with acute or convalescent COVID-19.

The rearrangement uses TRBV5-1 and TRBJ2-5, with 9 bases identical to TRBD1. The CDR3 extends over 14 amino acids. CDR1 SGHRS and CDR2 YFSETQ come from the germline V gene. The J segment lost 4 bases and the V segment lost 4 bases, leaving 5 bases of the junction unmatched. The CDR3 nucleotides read TGCGCCAGCAGCATGGGACAGGGAGGAGAGACCCAGTACTTC. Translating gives CASSMGQGGETQYF. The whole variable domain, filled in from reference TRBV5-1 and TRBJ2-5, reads KAGVTQTPRYLIKTRGQQVTLSCSPISGHRSVSWYQQTPGQGLQFLFEYFSETQRNKGNFPGRFSGRQFSNSRSEMNVSTLELGDSALYLCASSMGQGGETQYFGPGTRLLVL.

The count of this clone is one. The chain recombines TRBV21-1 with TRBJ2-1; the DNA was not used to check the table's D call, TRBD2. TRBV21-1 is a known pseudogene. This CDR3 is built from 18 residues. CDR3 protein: CASSIKGGSGSLVGEQFF. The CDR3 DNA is TGTGCCAGCAGCATTAAAGGGGGTAGCGGGAGCCTTGTAGGTGAGCAGTTCTTC.

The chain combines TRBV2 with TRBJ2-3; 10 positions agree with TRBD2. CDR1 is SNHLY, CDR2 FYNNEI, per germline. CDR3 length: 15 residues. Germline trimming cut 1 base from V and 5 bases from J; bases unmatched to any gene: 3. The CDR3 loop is CASSEGASGGDTQYF. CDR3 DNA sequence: TGTGCCAGCAGTGAAGGTGCTAGCGGGGGAGATACGCAGTATTTT.

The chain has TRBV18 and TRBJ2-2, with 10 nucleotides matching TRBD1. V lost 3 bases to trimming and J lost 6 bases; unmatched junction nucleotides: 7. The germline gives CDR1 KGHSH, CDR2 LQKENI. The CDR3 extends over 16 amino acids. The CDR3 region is CASSPSGTGVAGELFF. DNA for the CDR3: TGTGCCAGCTCACCCTCCGGGACAGGGGTAGCCGGGGAGCTGTTTTTT.

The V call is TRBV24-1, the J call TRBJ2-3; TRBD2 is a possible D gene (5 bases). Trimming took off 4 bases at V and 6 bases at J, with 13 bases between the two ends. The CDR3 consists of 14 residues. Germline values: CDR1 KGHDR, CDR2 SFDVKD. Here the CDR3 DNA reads TGTGCCACCAGTGACCAGACCCGCGGGGATACGCAGTATTTT. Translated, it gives CATSDQTRGDTQYF.